The 15 T cell receptor beta chains presented below share a single source sample, sequenced in a study of T cells in Graves' hyperthyroidism and ophthalmopathy (dated 2019 in TCRdb). The library was obtained by multiplex PCR. For sequencing, an Illumina HiSeq 2000 was employed. Amplification of TCR beta CDR3 regions was carried out from RNA transcripts. The TCR CDR3 was subjected to a first round of RT-PCR using the HTBI primer set and the Qiagen OneStep RT-PCR kit. TCRdb applied fastp at Q25 and MiXCR to the public reads, then kept only in-frame beta chains. Each CDR3 protein appears once, grouped with its most common genes and DNA. The sample profile shows some 600,000 distinct CDR3 sequences; roughly 14% of them were found once. About 5.8% of the sample rests with the top ten. Material: blood. The source of these receptors is a woman aged 30 to 39 with Graves' hyperthyroidism that later progressed to Graves' ophthalmopathy.

In this sample, this clonotype turned up many times. The chain recombines TRBV5-1 with TRBJ2-1, with TRBD1 matching 8 bases. After removal of 0 bases from V and 10 bases from J, the junction contained 3 bases not matched to a gene. CDR3 length: 13 residues. Germline values: CDR1 SGHRS, CDR2 YFSETQ. The CDR3 sequence is CASSLAPGGEQFF. CDR3 DNA: TGCGCCAGCAGCTTGGCCCCAGGGGGCGAGCAGTTCTTC.

This clonotype was seen ten or more times. The V gene is TRBV5-1, the J gene TRBJ2-1; TRBD2 is a possible D gene (5 bases). V gave up 0 bases and J gave up 8 bases, with 12 bases separating them. Germline values: CDR1 SGHRS, CDR2 YFSETQ. The CDR3 is 14 residues long. As DNA, the CDR3 is TGCGCCAGCAGCTTGGTCCACGGGGATGATGAGCAGTTCTTC. It translates to CASSLVHGDDEQFF.

The chain couples TRBV29-1 to TRBJ1-3; 7 bases line up with TRBD1. With 7 bases clipped from V and 4 bases from J, the junction kept 4 bases outside the gene matches. Germline V gene sequence: CDR1 SQVTM, CDR2 ANQGSEA. This CDR3 is built from 12 residues. The CDR3 spells CSGTGEGNTIYF. CDR3 DNA: TGCAGCGGTACAGGGGAAGGAAACACCATATATTTT. Full variable domain (outside the CDR3, taken from reference TRBV29-1 and TRBJ1-3): SAVISQKPSRDICQRGTSLTIQCQVDSQVTMMFWYRQQPGQSLTLIATANQGSEATYESGFVIDKFPISRPNLTFSTLTVSNMSPEDSSIYLCSGTGEGNTIYFGEGSWLTVV.

Details on this clonotype: A much larger clone is a single base away; this may be a read error. V usage is TRBV28 and J usage is TRBJ1-1; a possible D gene is TRBD1 (6 bases). Trimming shortened V by 4 bases and J by 14 bases, and 23 bases separated the two germline ends. Per the germline V gene, CDR1 is MDHEN and CDR2 is SYDVKM. The CDR3 sequence is 14 residues long. The CDR3 sequence is CASSSSPWDTRTFF. The CDR3 region has the DNA TGTGCCAGCAGTTCCTCCCCCTGGGACACCCGCACCTTCTTT.

In its sample, this clonotype was seen many times. This rearrangement joins TRBV4-1 to TRBJ1-2; D gene ambiguous. V lost 3 bases and J 6 bases, leaving 11 bases between the germline ends. The CDR3 is made up of 13 amino acids. Germline CDR1 MGHRA, CDR2 YSYEKL. CDR3 sequence: CASSHLHADGYTF. The CDR3 nucleotides are TGCGCCAGCAGCCATCTTCACGCGGATGGCTACACCTTC.

There are many counts of this clonotype. The chain joins TRBV20-1 to TRBJ2-7; TRBD2 matches 10 bases. V shed 5 bases, J shed 2 bases, and the junction held 6 bases outside the gene matches. This CDR3 is 14 amino acids long. Germline V gene sequence: CDR1 DFQATT, CDR2 SNEGSKA (reference sequence). The DNA of the CDR3 is TGCAGTGCTGAACTAGCGGGACCAACCTACGAGCAGTACTTC. This encodes CSAELAGPTYEQYF.

This clonotype was detected many times. V gene TRBV15 combines with J gene TRBJ1-2; D gene ambiguous. The CDR3 spans 14 residues. CDR1 LNHNV and CDR2 YYDKDF come from the germline V gene (reference sequence). V gave up 5 bases and J gave up 10 bases, with 20 bases separating them. In nucleotides, the CDR3 is TGTGCCACCAGCGGAAGAACGGACGGACTTTCCTACACCTTC. Its translation: CATSGRTDGLSYTF.

This clonotype came up many times. This rearrangement joins TRBV18 to TRBJ2-7; D gene ambiguous. Germline V CDR1 and CDR2: KGHSH, LQKENI. Trimming removed 4 bases from V and 0 bases from J, with 16 bases in between. The CDR3 covers 16 residues. The CDR3 sequence: CASSLLSLASSYEQYF. Written as DNA, the CDR3 is TGTGCCAGCTCACTCCTCTCATTGGCCAGCTCCTACGAGCAGTACTTC.

This clonotype was detected ten times or more. The chain carries TRBV5-6 and TRBJ2-7, with 8 bases aligning to TRBD1. Trimming cost V 3 bases and J 1 base; bases outside gene matches: 6. The CDR3 loop spans 15 amino acids. Germline assignment: CDR1 SGHDT and CDR2 YYEEEE. The CDR3 DNA reads TGTGCCAGCAGCTACCGGGACAGGACTTCCTACGAGCAGTACTTC. Translated, it gives CASSYRDRTSYEQYF.

The V call is TRBV18, the J call TRBJ2-1; 14 nucleotides align to TRBD2. Germline V gives CDR1 KGHSH, CDR2 LQKENI. CDR3 size: 15 residues. The V and J ends lost 5 bases and 9 bases, in that order; junction bases with no gene match: 6. CDR3 sequence: CASSAGTSGSGEQFF. The CDR3 nucleotides are TGTGCCAGCTCAGCCGGGACTAGCGGGAGTGGTGAGCAGTTCTTC.

Points on this clonotype: A much larger clone lies a single base off, so this may be a read error. The gene calls are TRBV29-1 and TRBJ1-2; unclear D gene. This CDR3 region has 14 residues. V dropped 7 bases and J dropped 2 bases, with 17 bases sitting between them. Germline-derived CDR1 and CDR2 are SQVTM and ANQGSEA. CDR3 residues: CSAKLEEGNYGYTF. The CDR3 DNA reads TGCAGCGCCAAACTTGAGGAAGGGAACTATGGCTACACCTTC.

This clonotype was detected many times. This rearrangement joins TRBV24-1 to TRBJ2-1; 7 bases match TRBD2. The CDR3 extends over 14 amino acids. Unmatched junction bases numbered 2, after V lost 0 bases and J lost 7 bases. In germline, CDR1 is KGHDR, CDR2 SFDVKD. CDR3 nucleotides: TGTGCCACCAGTGATTTGCAGCGGGGTAATGAGCAGTTCTTC. It is translated as CATSDLQRGNEQFF.

This clonotype showed up many times. The chain joins TRBV12-3 or TRBV12-4 to TRBJ1-1; D perhaps matches TRBD1 (5 bases). The CDR3 covers 14 residues. The V gene lost 6 bases and the J gene lost 6 bases, with 17 bases spanning the gap. The CDR3 protein is CASSPPLGGAEAFF. In DNA form, the CDR3 reads TGTGCCAGCAGCCCACCCCTTGGGGGAGCTGAAGCTTTCTTT.

This clonotype was observed many times. The chain uses TRBV3-1 and TRBJ2-1, with 12 bases that match TRBD2. This CDR3 has 18 residues. CDR1 is LGHDT, CDR2 YNNKEL, per germline (reference sequence). J was trimmed by 7 bases and V by 0 bases; bases with no gene match: 10. The CDR3 here is CASSQDLPGTSGLNEQFF. DNA for the CDR3: TGTGCCAGCAGCCAAGATCTGCCCGGGACTAGCGGGCTGAATGAGCAGTTCTTC.

This clonotype was detected only a few times. This chain links TRBV18 with TRBJ2-7; 10 nucleotides agree with TRBD1. V dropped 8 bases and J dropped 9; count of bases not matched to a gene: 7. There are 12 residues in the CDR3. Per germline, CDR1 KGHSH and CDR2 LQKENI. The CDR3 loop reads CASLTGGEGQYF. CDR3 nucleotide sequence: TGTGCCAGCCTGACAGGGGGCGAAGGGCAGTACTTC.